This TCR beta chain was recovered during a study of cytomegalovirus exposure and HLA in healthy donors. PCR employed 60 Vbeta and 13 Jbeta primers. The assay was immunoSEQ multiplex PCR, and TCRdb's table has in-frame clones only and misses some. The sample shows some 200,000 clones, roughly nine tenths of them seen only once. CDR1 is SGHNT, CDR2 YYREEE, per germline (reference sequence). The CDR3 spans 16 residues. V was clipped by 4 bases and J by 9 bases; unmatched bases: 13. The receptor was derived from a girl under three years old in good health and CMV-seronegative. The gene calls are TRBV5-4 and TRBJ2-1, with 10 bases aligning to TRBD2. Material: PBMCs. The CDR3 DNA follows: TGTGCCAGCAGCCCCCCCCGGGCTAGCGGGAGCGGTGAGCAGTTCTTC. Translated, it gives CASSPPRASGSGEQFF.